The rows below give T cell receptor beta chains drawn from one sample of a study of T cells in Graves' hyperthyroidism and ophthalmopathy. One entry per CDR3 protein, called by TCRdb with MiXCR from the multiplex PCR reads. The sample includes some 500,000 distinct CDR3 sequences, around 22% seen only once; the top ten take around 11%. Material for sequencing was blood. Every receptor here comes from a woman aged 25-40 years with Graves' ophthalmopathy. Each CDR3 is given with its conserved first and last residue. D genes are given only for firm matches. A row's size may be missing; if present it is once, few, many or a size class.

abundance | d_gene | j_gene | v_gene | CDR3aa | CDR3nt
many | - | TRBJ1-5 | TRBV6-5 | CASSTTSNQPQHF | TGTGCCAGCAGTACGACCAGCAATCAGCCCCAGCATTTT
- | - | TRBJ1-2 | TRBV6-1 | CASSIETRQGYTF | TGTGCCAGCAGTATAGAAACCCGGCAGGGCTACACCTTC
few | - | TRBJ1-1 | TRBV6-1 | CASLKPGETEAFF | TGTGCCAGCCTGAAGCCTGGGGAGACTGAAGCTTTCTTT
- | TRBD1 | TRBJ1-3 | TRBV12-5 | CASGLGTGLSGNTIYF | TGTGCTAGTGGTTTGGGGACAGGGCTCTCTGGAAACACCATATATTTT
few | TRBD2 | TRBJ2-7 | TRBV2 | CASNQKAGVGEQYF | TGTGCCAGCAACCAGAAGGCGGGAGTCGGAGAGCAGTACTTC
once | - | TRBJ2-7 | TRBV6-2/TRBV6-3 | CASSYSDGPSYEQYF | TGTGCCAGCAGTTACTCGGACGGGCCCTCCTACGAGCAGTACTTC
- | - | TRBJ2-7 | TRBV28 | CASSLGGQATYEQYF | TGTGCCAGCAGTTTAGGGGGGCAGGCCACCTACGAGCAGTACTTC
many | TRBD1 | TRBJ2-7 | TRBV6-2/TRBV6-3 | CASSYRDRAHEQYF | TGTGCCAGCAGTTACCGGGACAGGGCCCACGAGCAGTACTTC
few | TRBD1 | TRBJ2-4 | TRBV11-1 | CASSSRGQGLAKNIQYF | TGTGCCAGCAGCTCGCGGGGACAGGGCCTAGCCAAAAACATTCAGTACTTC
few | - | TRBJ2-5 | TRBV10-3 | CAISESAGGETQYF | TGTGCCATCAGTGAGTCAGCGGGTGGGGAGACCCAGTACTTC
- | - | TRBJ1-2 | TRBV19 | CASSTPEAIYGYTF | TGTGCCAGTAGTACGCCTGAGGCCATCTATGGCTACACCTTC
many | TRBD2 | TRBJ2-5 | TRBV20-1 | CSASLAGVDETQYF | TGCAGTGCTAGCCTAGCGGGGGTGGACGAGACCCAGTACTTC
many | TRBD2 | TRBJ2-5 | TRBV4-1 | CASSQGRGSVETQYF | TGCGCCAGCAGCCAAGGGCGGGGGTCGGTAGAGACCCAGTACTTC
few | TRBD1 | TRBJ1-2 | TRBV7-8 | CASSLTGQAHYGYTF | TGTGCCAGCAGCTTAACCGGACAGGCTCACTATGGCTACACCTTC
- | TRBD1 | TRBJ2-5 | TRBV24-1 | CATSEAGTEETQYF | TGTGCCACCAGTGAGGCTGGGACAGAAGAGACCCAGTACTTC
many | TRBD2 | TRBJ2-7 | TRBV6-1 | CASSPPNGGDYEQYF | TGTGCCAGCAGTCCCCCCAACGGGGGGGACTACGAGCAGTACTTC
- | TRBD1 | TRBJ2-6 | TRBV5-1 | CASSYEQGPGANVLTF | TGCGCCAGCAGCTACGAACAGGGGCCTGGGGCCAACGTCCTGACTTTC
- | TRBD2 | TRBJ2-7 | TRBV4-1 | CASSQTSGRAYEQYF | TGCGCCAGCAGCCAGACTAGCGGGAGGGCCTACGAGCAGTACTTC
many | - | TRBJ2-3 | TRBV20-1 | CSARTALDTQYF | TGCAGTGCTAGAACGGCGTTGGATACGCAGTATTTT
- | TRBD2 | TRBJ2-7 | TRBV3-1 | CASSHAMGLAGSYEQYF | TGTGCCAGCAGCCACGCAATGGGACTAGCGGGGAGCTACGAGCAGTACTTC
- | - | TRBJ1-2 | TRBV12-3/TRBV12-4 | CANTVSDKSYGYTF | TGTGCCAACACAGTTTCGGACAAATCCTATGGCTACACCTTC
- | TRBD2 | TRBJ2-7 | TRBV30 | CAWSSAAGGPGEQYF | TGTGCCTGGAGTTCAGCAGCGGGAGGGCCAGGCGAGCAGTACTTC
many | - | TRBJ2-5 | TRBV9 | CASSGELGPEETQYF | TGTGCCAGCAGCGGGGAGCTCGGACCAGAAGAGACCCAGTACTTC
many | - | TRBJ1-2 | TRBV6-5 | CASSYGPGQSSGYTF | TGTGCCAGCAGTTACGGTCCAGGACAGTCCTCTGGCTACACCTTC
many | TRBD1 | TRBJ2-2 | TRBV12-3/TRBV12-4 | CASSGRTGNTGELFF | TGTGCCAGCAGTGGAAGGACAGGGAACACCGGGGAGCTGTTTTTT
many | - | TRBJ1-1 | TRBV20-1 | CSAPGLNTEAFF | TGCAGTGCTCCCGGCCTGAACACTGAAGCTTTCTTT
many | - | TRBJ2-5 | TRBV7-3 | CASTGGSGAETQYF | TGTGCCAGCACGGGAGGTTCGGGGGCCGAGACCCAGTACTTC
many | - | TRBJ2-2 | TRBV28 | CASSLAGEVDTGELFF | TGTGCCAGCAGTTTGGCTGGGGAGGTGGACACCGGGGAGCTGTTTTTT
many | TRBD1 | TRBJ2-4 | TRBV6-1 | CASSGGTGDFGIKYF | TGTGCCAGCAGTGGTGGGACAGGCGACTTTGGCATTAAGTACTTC
few | - | TRBJ1-6 | TRBV15 | CATSRAGDSPLHF | TGTGCCACCAGCAGGGCAGGGGATTCACCCCTCCACTTT
many | - | TRBJ2-7 | TRBV10-3 | CAISERGNEQYF | TGTGCCATCAGTGAACGTGGAAACGAGCAGTACTTC
many | TRBD1 | TRBJ1-2 | TRBV12-3/TRBV12-4 | CASSSDRAWGYTF | TGTGCCAGCAGCTCTGACAGGGCTTGGGGCTACACCTTC
many | - | TRBJ1-1 | TRBV9 | CASRRTLGDTEAFF | TGTGCCAGCAGACGGACTCTGGGGGACACTGAAGCTTTCTTT
few | - | TRBJ1-2 | TRBV12-3/TRBV12-4 | CASSERGGGGYTF | TGTGCCAGCAGTGAACGTGGGGGAGGAGGCTACACCTTC
- | - | TRBJ1-2 | TRBV27 | CASSLGPIYGYTF | TGTGCCAGCAGTTTAGGGCCGATCTATGGCTACACCTTC
few | - | TRBJ2-2 | TRBV30 | CAWSVNRNTGELFF | TGTGCCTGGAGTGTAAACAGGAACACCGGGGAGCTGTTTTTT
few | TRBD1 | TRBJ1-1 | TRBV6-1 | CASSGRDSLNTEAFF | TGTGCCAGCTCCGGGAGGGACAGCTTGAACACTGAAGCTTTCTTT
many | - | TRBJ1-3 | TRBV6-5 | CATGLVGGNTIYF | TGTGCCACGGGACTCGTCGGAGGTAACACCATATATTTT
few | - | TRBJ1-1 | TRBV6-1 | CARELNEVLNTEAFF | TGTGCCAGGGAACTTAATGAGGTTCTGAACACTGAAGCTTTCTTT
many | - | TRBJ2-2 | TRBV27 | CASTSTGELFF | TGTGCCAGCACATCCACCGGGGAGCTGTTTTTT
many | - | TRBJ2-2 | TRBV27 | CASSFNLGHGELFF | TGTGCCAGCAGTTTTAATTTAGGTCACGGGGAGCTGTTTTTT
few | - | TRBJ1-5 | TRBV20-1 | CSARGAGKQPQHF | TGCAGTGCTAGAGGGGCGGGGAAGCAGCCCCAGCATTTT
many | - | TRBJ1-2 | TRBV6-2/TRBV6-3 | CASSYRDYGYTF | TGTGCCAGCAGTTACCGCGACTATGGCTACACCTTC
few | - | TRBJ1-3 | TRBV6-1 | CASSEASGGNTIYF | TGTGCCAGCAGTGAAGCAAGCGGGGGAAACACCATATATTTT
many | - | TRBJ2-7 | TRBV6-2/TRBV6-3 | CASSYQRTSYEQYF | TGTGCCAGCAGTTACCAGCGGACCTCCTACGAGCAGTACTTC
- | - | TRBJ1-1 | TRBV18 | CASSPRASPMNTEAFF | TGTGCCAGCTCACCACGTGCCAGCCCCATGAACACTGAAGCTTTCTTT
- | TRBD1 | TRBJ1-1 | TRBV12-3/TRBV12-4 | CASRGEGQDTEAFF | TGTGCCAGCAGGGGTGAAGGACAGGACACTGAAGCTTTCTTT
- | TRBD1 | TRBJ2-7 | TRBV6-5 | CASSSSPGQGPYEQYF | TGTGCCAGCAGTTCCTCACCGGGACAGGGGCCCTACGAGCAGTACTTC
- | - | TRBJ1-2 | TRBV13 | CASTIDSANYGYTF | TGTGCCAGCACCATAGACAGCGCTAACTATGGCTACACCTTC
many | - | TRBJ2-7 | TRBV6-1 | CASSVRPNEQYF | TGTGCCAGCAGTGTCAGACCGAACGAGCAGTACTTC
many | - | TRBJ1-1 | TRBV6-2/TRBV6-3 | CASKYEGEAFF | TGTGCCAGCAAGTATGAGGGTGAAGCTTTCTTT
- | TRBD2 | TRBJ2-7 | TRBV4-1 | CASSQPTSGRSEQYF | TGCGCCAGCAGCCAACCGACTAGCGGGAGGTCCGAGCAGTACTTC